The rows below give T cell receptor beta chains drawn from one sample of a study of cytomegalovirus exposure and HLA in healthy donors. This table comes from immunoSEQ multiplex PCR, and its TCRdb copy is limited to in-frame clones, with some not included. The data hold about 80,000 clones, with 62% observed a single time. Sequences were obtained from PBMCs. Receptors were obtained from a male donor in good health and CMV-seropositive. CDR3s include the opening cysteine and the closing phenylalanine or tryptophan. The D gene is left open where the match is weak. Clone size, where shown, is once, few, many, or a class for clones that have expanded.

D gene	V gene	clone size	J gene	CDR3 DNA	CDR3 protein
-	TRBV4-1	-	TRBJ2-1	TGCGCCAGTAACGCAGGGTTGAGCTCCTACAATGAGCAGTTCTTC	CASNAGLSSYNEQFF
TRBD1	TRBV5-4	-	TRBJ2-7	TGTGCCAGCAGCCAAACAGGGGCCCGCGAGCAGTACTTC	CASSQTGAREQYF
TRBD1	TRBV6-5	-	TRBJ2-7	TGTGCCAGCAGCCCAGGGGGTCCACCCTACGAGCAGTACTTC	CASSPGGPPYEQYF
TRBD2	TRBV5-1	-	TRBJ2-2	TGCGCCAGCAGCTCGGGGACTAGCGGAGTCACCGGGGAGCTGTTTTTT	CASSSGTSGVTGELFF
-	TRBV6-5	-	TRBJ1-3	TGTGCCAGCAGTTACGGGGAGTATGGAAACACCATATATTTT	CASSYGEYGNTIYF
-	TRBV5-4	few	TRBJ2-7	TGTGCCATCTGCGAGCAGTACTTC	CAICEQYF
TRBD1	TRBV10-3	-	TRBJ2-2	TGTGCCATCAGTGCCCCGGGACAGTACACCGGGGAGCTGTTTTTT	CAISAPGQYTGELFF
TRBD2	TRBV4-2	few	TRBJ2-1	TGTGCCAGCAGCCAACATAGCGGGGGCATCTACAATGAGCAGTTCTTC	CASSQHSGGIYNEQFF
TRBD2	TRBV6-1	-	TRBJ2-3	TGTGCCGGGACCCTTAGCGGGAGGGGAGATACGCAGTATTTT	CAGTLSGRGDTQYF
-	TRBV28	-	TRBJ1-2	TGTGCCAGCAGTCCCCAGGCGGGCTATGGCTACACCTTC	CASSPQAGYGYTF
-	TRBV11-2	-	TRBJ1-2	TGTGCCAGCAGCCCGGACACAGAGCCGTCCGGCTACACCTTC	CASSPDTEPSGYTF
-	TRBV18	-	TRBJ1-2	TGTGCCAGCTCACCTCAGAGCAGGGTAGACGGCTACACCTTC	CASSPQSRVDGYTF
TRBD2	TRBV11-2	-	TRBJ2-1	TGTGCCAGCAGCTTAGCGGGGGGGAATGAGCAGTTCTTC	CASSLAGGNEQFF
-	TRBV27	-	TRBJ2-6	TGTGCCAGCCGCTCTGGGGCCAACGTCCTGACTTTC	CASRSGANVLTF
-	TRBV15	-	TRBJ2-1	TGTGCCACCAGCAGAGACCCTCTAGCGTCAAGCTCCTACAATGAGCAGTTCTTC	CATSRDPLASSSYNEQFF
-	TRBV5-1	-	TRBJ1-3	TGCGCCAGCAGCCTCCCCGCGGGGTCCGGAAACACCATATATTTT	CASSLPAGSGNTIYF
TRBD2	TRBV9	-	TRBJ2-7	TGTGCCAGCAGCGTAGCGGGGGGGGCTTCCTACGAGCAGTACTTC	CASSVAGGASYEQYF
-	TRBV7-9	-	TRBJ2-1	TGTGCCAGCAGCTTGGGCCCTTTCAATGAGCAGTTCTTC	CASSLGPFNEQFF
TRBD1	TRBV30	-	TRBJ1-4	TGTGCCTGGGGCCCCGGGACAGGGAATGAAAAACTGTTTTTT	CAWGPGTGNEKLFF
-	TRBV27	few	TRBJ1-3	TGTGCCAGCAGTTTATCGAACCCAGGAAACTCTGGAAACACCATATATTTT	CASSLSNPGNSGNTIYF
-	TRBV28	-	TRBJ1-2	TGTGCCAGCAGGACGGACAGACCTTTAGCGCTCACCTTC	CASRTDRPLALTF
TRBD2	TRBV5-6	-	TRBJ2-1	TGTGCCAGCAGCTTGTTATTAGCGGGAAATGAGCAGTTCTTC	CASSLLLAGNEQFF
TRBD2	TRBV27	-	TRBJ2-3	TGTGCCACCCGAGCGGGAGCAGATACGCAGTATTTT	CATRAGADTQYF
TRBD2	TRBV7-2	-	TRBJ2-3	TGTGCCAGCAGCGATAGTCCTAGCGGGAGGGATACGCAGTATTTT	CASSDSPSGRDTQYF
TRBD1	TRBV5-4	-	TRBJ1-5	TGTGCCAGCACCATACAGGGGAGCAATCAGCCCCAGCATTTT	CASTIQGSNQPQHF
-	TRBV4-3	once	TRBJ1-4	TGCGCCAGCAGCCAAGATGAGGGTGAAAAACTGTTTTTT	CASSQDEGEKLFF
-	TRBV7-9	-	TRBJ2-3	TGTGCCAGCAGCCGGGACTCGCAGTATTTT	CASSRDSQYF
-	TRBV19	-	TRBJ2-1	TGTGCCAGTATGCCGTCGGTCGAGGGGGGGCGGTCCTACAATGAGCAGTTCTTC	CASMPSVEGGRSYNEQFF
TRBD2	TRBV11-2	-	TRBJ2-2	TGTGCCAGCAGCTTGCTAGCGGGGGCCGGGGAGCTGTTTTTT	CASSLLAGAGELFF
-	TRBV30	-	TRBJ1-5	TGTGCCTGGAGTCCGGGGGTCGGCAATCAGCCCCAGCATTTT	CAWSPGVGNQPQHF
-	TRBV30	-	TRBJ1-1	TGTGCCTGGACACTAGGCCTAACTGAAGCTTTCTTT	CAWTLGLTEAFF
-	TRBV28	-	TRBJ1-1	TGTGCCAGCAGCGGGGAGAAGGGTGAAGCTTTCTTT	CASSGEKGEAFF
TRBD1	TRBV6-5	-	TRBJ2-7	TGTGCCAGCAGTTCGGGACAGGGGACCTACGAGCAGTACTTC	CASSSGQGTYEQYF
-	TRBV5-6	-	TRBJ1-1	TGTGCCAGCAGCTCGCTACAGGGGAACACTGAAGCTTTCTTT	CASSSLQGNTEAFF
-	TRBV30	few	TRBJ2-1	TGTGCCTGGAGTATGGGGGCACAATACAATGAGCAGTTCTTC	CAWSMGAQYNEQFF
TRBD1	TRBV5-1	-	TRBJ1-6	TGCGCCAGCAGCCCCGATGGGACAGGGGATTCACCCCTCCACTTT	CASSPDGTGDSPLHF
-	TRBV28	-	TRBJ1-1	TGTGCCAGCAGTGAACGGGGTGAAGCTTTCTTT	CASSERGEAFF
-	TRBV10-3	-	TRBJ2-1	TGTGCCATCAGTGGCAGGTCCGGGAATGGGGAGCAGTTCTTC	CAISGRSGNGEQFF
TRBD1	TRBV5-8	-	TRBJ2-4	TGTGCCAGCAGACAGGGGGCAGGGAACATTCAGTACTTC	CASRQGAGNIQYF
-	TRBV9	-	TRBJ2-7	TGTGCCAGCAGCGTAAGTCCCCAGGCCTACGAGCAGTACTTC	CASSVSPQAYEQYF
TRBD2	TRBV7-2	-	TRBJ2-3	TGTGCCAGCAGCTCAGGACTAGCTGGGGATACGCAGTATTTT	CASSSGLAGDTQYF
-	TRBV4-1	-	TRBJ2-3	TGCGCCAGCAGCCAAGACAGGGTTCGGACAGATACGCAGTATTTT	CASSQDRVRTDTQYF
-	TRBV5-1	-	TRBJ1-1	TGCGCCAGCAGCTCAAATGTCCCAAAGAACACTGAAGCTTTCTTT	CASSSNVPKNTEAFF
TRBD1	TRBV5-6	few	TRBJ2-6	TGTGCCAGCAGCCCGAGGGGGCCGGGAGGGGCCAACGTCCTGACTTTC	CASSPRGPGGANVLTF
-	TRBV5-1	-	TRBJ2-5	TGCGCCAGCAGCTTGGACCGGCGGGAGACCCAGTACTTC	CASSLDRRETQYF
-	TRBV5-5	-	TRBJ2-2	TGTGCCAGCAGCTGGGGAGGAAACACCGGGGAGCTGTTTTTT	CASSWGGNTGELFF
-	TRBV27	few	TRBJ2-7	TGTGCCAGCAGTTTATTTCAGGGGTACGAGCAGTACTTC	CASSLFQGYEQYF
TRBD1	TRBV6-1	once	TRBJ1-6	TGTGCCAGCAGCTCTACAGGGGGCAATTCACCCCTCCACTTT	CASSSTGGNSPLHF
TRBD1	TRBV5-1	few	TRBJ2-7	TGCGCCAGCAGCTGGAGGACAGGGGAGGTCGAGCAGTACTTC	CASSWRTGEVEQYF
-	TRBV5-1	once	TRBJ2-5	TGCGCCAGCAGCTTGGGTGGCATCGGGCAAGAGACCCAGTACTTC	CASSLGGIGQETQYF
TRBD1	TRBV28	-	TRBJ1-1	TGTGCCAGCACCTTGACCCTGGGACAGGCGATTGAAGCTTTCTTT	CASTLTLGQAIEAFF
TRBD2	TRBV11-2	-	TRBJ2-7	TGTGCCAGCAGCTTAGGGTTAGCGGGGGGGCTTGCTGGGCAGTACTTC	CASSLGLAGGLAGQYF
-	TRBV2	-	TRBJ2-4	TGTGCCAGCAGTGGTAGCGGAGGGCAAAACATTCAGTACTTC	CASSGSGGQNIQYF
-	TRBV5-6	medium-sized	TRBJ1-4	TGTGCCAGCAGCTTGGAGGAGGGGAGAGAGGAAAAACTGTTTTTT	CASSLEEGREEKLFF
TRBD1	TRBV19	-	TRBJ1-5	TGTGCCTCTCAAGGGACAGGGGGCAAGAGTCAGCCCCAGCATTTT	CASQGTGGKSQPQHF
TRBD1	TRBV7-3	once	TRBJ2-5	TGTGCCAGCAGCTCGACAGGGGAAGAGACCCAGTACTTC	CASSSTGEETQYF
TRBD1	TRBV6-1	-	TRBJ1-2	TGTGCCAGCAGACTCGTGGGGGACAGCGATTATGGCTACACCTTC	CASRLVGDSDYGYTF
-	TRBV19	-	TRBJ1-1	TGTGCCAGTAACCCAGGGAACACTGAAGCTTTCTTT	CASNPGNTEAFF
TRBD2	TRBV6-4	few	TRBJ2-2	TGTGCCAGCAGTCCCTCTAGCGGAAACACCGGGGAGCTGTTTTTT	CASSPSSGNTGELFF
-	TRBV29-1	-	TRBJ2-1	TGCAGCGTTGAGTCCAGGGTCAATGAGCAGTTCTTC	CSVESRVNEQFF